The rows below give T cell receptor beta chains drawn from one sample of a study of T cells in Graves' hyperthyroidism and ophthalmopathy. MiXCR, run by TCRdb on the multiplex PCR reads, gives a single entry per CDR3 protein. The data contain some 270,000 distinct CDR3 sequences, 12% to 15% of them singletons. What was sequenced was blood. These receptors all stem from a woman aged 40 to 50 with Graves' hyperthyroidism. Both conserved end residues are part of each CDR3. D genes are given only for firm matches. The listing skips clone size in some rows; elsewhere it reads once, few, many or a size class.

d_call,j_call,clone_size,v_call,cdr3_aa,cdr3_nt
NA,TRBJ1-2,many,TRBV3-1,CASSPDMDGVLGYTF,TGTGCCAGCAGCCCCGATATGGACGGAGTATTAGGCTACACCTTC
TRBD2,TRBJ2-7,many,TRBV6-1,CASKTLAGVSEQYF,TGTGCCAGTAAGACACTAGCGGGAGTTTCCGAGCAGTACTTC
NA,TRBJ2-5,NA,TRBV2,CASSEEGGQYF,TGTGCCAGCAGTGAAGAGGGTGGTCAGTACTTC
NA,TRBJ2-1,many,TRBV20-1,CSASNGPSYNEQFF,TGCAGTGCTAGCAACGGCCCCTCCTACAATGAGCAGTTCTTC
NA,TRBJ2-1,many,TRBV24-1,CATSDLGQGLHEQFF,TGTGCCACCAGTGATTTGGGGCAGGGGCTGCATGAGCAGTTCTTC
NA,TRBJ2-1,many,TRBV24-1,CATSDLTEQFF,TGTGCCACCAGTGATCTAACTGAGCAGTTCTTC
TRBD2,TRBJ2-1,NA,TRBV27,CASSFASGRPNEQFF,TGTGCCAGCAGTTTTGCTAGCGGGAGGCCCAATGAGCAGTTCTTC
TRBD1,TRBJ1-6,many,TRBV12-3/TRBV12-4,CASRWTGENSPLHF,TGTGCCAGCAGATGGACAGGGGAAAATTCACCCCTCCACTTT
NA,TRBJ2-3,many,TRBV20-1,CSARWEGRGSVSGTDTQYF,TGCAGTGCTAGATGGGAGGGCAGGGGATCGGTTAGCGGCACAGATACGCAGTATTTT
NA,TRBJ1-5,few,TRBV6-1,CASSPGLSNQPQHF,TGTGCCAGCAGCCCAGGACTGAGCAATCAGCCCCAGCATTTT
NA,TRBJ1-2,NA,TRBV10-3,CAISENKVGYGYTF,TGTGCCATCAGTGAGAATAAGGTCGGGTATGGCTACACCTTC
TRBD1,TRBJ2-7,NA,TRBV11-2,CASSLRPGQGANEQYF,TGTGCCAGCAGCTTACGCCCGGGACAGGGTGCCAACGAGCAGTACTTC
TRBD2,TRBJ2-5,many,TRBV27,CASSTGLAGVQETQYF,TGTGCCAGCAGTACGGGACTAGCGGGGGTCCAAGAGACCCAGTACTTC
TRBD2,TRBJ2-7,NA,TRBV20-1,CSARVPSGGYEQYF,TGCAGTGCTAGAGTGCCTAGCGGGGGTTACGAGCAGTACTTC
NA,TRBJ1-1,few,TRBV9,CASGPRTDLNTEAFF,TGTGCCAGCGGCCCCAGGACGGATTTGAACACTGAAGCTTTCTTT
NA,TRBJ2-2,NA,TRBV28,CASGDPGLSNTGELFF,TGTGCCAGCGGAGACCCGGGACTCTCGAACACCGGGGAGCTGTTTTTT
TRBD1,TRBJ1-5,many,TRBV24-1,CATSGQGGSNQPQHF,TGTGCCACCAGTGGACAGGGAGGGAGCAATCAGCCCCAGCATTTT
NA,TRBJ2-7,few,TRBV20-1,CSARGTEFHTPYEQYF,TGCAGTGCTAGAGGCACGGAATTTCATACCCCCTACGAGCAGTACTTC
NA,TRBJ2-1,few,TRBV14,CASSPSLASSYNEQFF,TGTGCCAGCAGCCCTTCTTTAGCGAGCTCCTACAATGAGCAGTTCTTC
NA,TRBJ1-1,many,TRBV6-1,CASTGTDYTEAFF,TGTGCCAGCACCGGGACGGATTACACTGAAGCTTTCTTT
TRBD1,TRBJ2-3,few,TRBV5-1,CASSLVDRVADTQYF,TGCGCCAGCAGCTTGGTCGACAGGGTTGCAGATACGCAGTATTTT
NA,TRBJ2-3,many,TRBV20-1,CSASPSGRTDTQYF,TGCAGTGCCTCACCCAGCGGCCGCACAGATACGCAGTATTTT
NA,TRBJ1-2,many,TRBV7-2,CASSLKGGYGYTF,TGTGCCAGCAGCTTAAAGGGCGGGTATGGCTACACCTTC
TRBD1,TRBJ2-7,few,TRBV3-1,CASRGQGNSYEQYF,TGTGCCAGCAGAGGACAGGGTAACTCCTACGAGCAGTACTTC
NA,TRBJ2-5,NA,TRBV19,CASMDSQETQYF,TGTGCCAGTATGGACAGCCAAGAGACCCAGTACTTC
NA,TRBJ1-3,NA,TRBV2,CASSEGLNTIYF,TGTGCCAGCAGTGAGGGGCTGAACACCATATATTTT
NA,TRBJ2-1,NA,TRBV4-1,CASSQVGRDPTNEQFF,TGCGCCAGCAGCCAAGTTGGCAGGGACCCAACGAATGAGCAGTTCTTC
TRBD1,TRBJ2-5,few,TRBV4-1,CASSQKAGTAWDQYF,TGCGCCAGCAGCCAAAAGGCAGGGACAGCCTGGGACCAGTACTTC
TRBD1,TRBJ1-6,NA,TRBV20-1,CSAPAGTGGYSPLHF,TGCAGTGCCCCGGCCGGGACAGGGGGGTATTCACCCCTCCACTTT
NA,TRBJ2-1,once,TRBV20-1,CSVQKEWDNEQFF,TGCAGTGTTCAAAAGGAGTGGGACAATGAGCAGTTCTTC
NA,TRBJ2-7,many,TRBV5-5,CASSLSPGRHEQYF,TGTGCCAGCAGCTTGTCCCCCGGGAGACACGAGCAGTACTTC
TRBD2,TRBJ2-2,NA,TRBV14,CASSQAGRTRNTGELFF,TGTGCCAGCAGCCAAGCCGGTCGGACTAGGAACACCGGGGAGCTGTTTTTT
NA,TRBJ2-5,many,TRBV7-3,CASSLKGDPKGETQYF,TGTGCCAGCAGCTTAAAGGGGGACCCAAAGGGAGAGACCCAGTACTTC
NA,TRBJ2-1,many,TRBV6-1,CASDREGEQFF,TGTGCCAGCGACAGGGAGGGTGAGCAGTTCTTC
TRBD2,TRBJ2-5,NA,TRBV18,CASSPLAGSQETQYF,TGTGCCAGCTCACCCCTAGCGGGATCCCAAGAGACCCAGTACTTC
TRBD1,TRBJ2-4,once,TRBV25-1,CASKGQGAGNIQYF,TGTGCCAGCAAGGGACAGGGGGCAGGAAACATTCAGTACTTC
NA,TRBJ2-1,NA,TRBV10-3,CAISNNEQFF,TGTGCCATCAGTAACAATGAGCAGTTCTTC